This T cell receptor beta chain was captured in a study of blood T cell repertoires in COVID-19. Turning to the study itself: The United States, Italy and Spain provided the acute and convalescent COVID-19 samples.

Enrolment of Seattle patients took place during active infection, and they were followed longitudinally. In the source study's methods: Reference gene primers were amplified, and this amplification served to estimate nucleated cell counts. Generated by immunoSEQ multiplex PCR, the TCRdb table keeps only in-frame clones and is missing some. Clonal size and the V and J genes are those of that table, whereas D and trimming came from the DNA. The sample contains approximately 150,000 clones, 88% of which appear only once. Trimming removed 3 bases from V and 10 bases from J, with 11 bases in between. This CDR3 comprises 12 residues. Germline CDR1 and CDR2: SNHLY and FYNNEI.

Sequences were obtained from peripheral blood. The chain carries TRBV2 and TRBJ2-3; D remains ambiguous. The sequence was obtained from a human donor with COVID-19, enrolled during active disease. The donor label of this sample is uncertain. The CDR3: CASSERRVSQYF. The CDR3, as DNA: TGTGCCAGCAGTGAGAGGCGCGTCTCGCAGTATTTT.